This T cell receptor (beta chain) comes out of a study of breast tumors, draining lymph nodes, adjacent tissues. TCRdb re-called the multiplex PCR reads through MiXCR, storing one row per CDR3 protein. Of over 250,000 distinct CDR3 sequences listed, around 30% are singletons. Ten or more counts support this clonotype. The antigen is not known. The trim removed 4 bases at V and 2 bases at J, leaving 6 bases unmatched. This CDR3 is 16 amino acids long. Per the germline V gene, CDR1 is SGHAT and CDR2 is FQNNGV. Axillary draining lymph nodes of breast cancer patients supplied the node samples. Study results and caveats: Data fit most tumor T cells coming from lymph node, expanding in tumor. Tumor and nontumor repertoires were significantly more similar in luminal-like than in basal-like breast cancer.

This rearrangement joins TRBV11-2 to TRBJ2-3; 10 positions match TRBD2. This TCR came from a female donor with breast cancer. Some clones in this sample may be carry-over from other donors' samples. The sample comprised axillary lymph node tissue. This CDR3 reads CASSSTSGAPTDTQYF. CDR3 nucleotides: TGTGCCAGCAGCTCCACTAGCGGGGCACCCACAGATACGCAGTATTTT.